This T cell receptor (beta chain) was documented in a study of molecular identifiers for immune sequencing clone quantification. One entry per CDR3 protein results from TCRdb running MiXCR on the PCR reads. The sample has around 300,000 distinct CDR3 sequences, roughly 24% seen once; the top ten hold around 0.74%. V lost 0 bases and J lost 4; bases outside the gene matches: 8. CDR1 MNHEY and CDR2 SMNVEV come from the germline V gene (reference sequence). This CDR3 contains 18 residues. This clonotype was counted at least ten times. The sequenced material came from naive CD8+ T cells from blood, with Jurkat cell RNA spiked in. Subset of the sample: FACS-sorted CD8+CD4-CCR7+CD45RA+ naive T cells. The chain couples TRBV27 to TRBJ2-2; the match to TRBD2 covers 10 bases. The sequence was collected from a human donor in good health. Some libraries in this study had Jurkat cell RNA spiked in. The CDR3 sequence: CASSLSPFTSGITGELFF. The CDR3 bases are TGTGCCAGCAGTTTATCACCTTTTACTAGCGGGATCACCGGGGAGCTGTTTTTT.